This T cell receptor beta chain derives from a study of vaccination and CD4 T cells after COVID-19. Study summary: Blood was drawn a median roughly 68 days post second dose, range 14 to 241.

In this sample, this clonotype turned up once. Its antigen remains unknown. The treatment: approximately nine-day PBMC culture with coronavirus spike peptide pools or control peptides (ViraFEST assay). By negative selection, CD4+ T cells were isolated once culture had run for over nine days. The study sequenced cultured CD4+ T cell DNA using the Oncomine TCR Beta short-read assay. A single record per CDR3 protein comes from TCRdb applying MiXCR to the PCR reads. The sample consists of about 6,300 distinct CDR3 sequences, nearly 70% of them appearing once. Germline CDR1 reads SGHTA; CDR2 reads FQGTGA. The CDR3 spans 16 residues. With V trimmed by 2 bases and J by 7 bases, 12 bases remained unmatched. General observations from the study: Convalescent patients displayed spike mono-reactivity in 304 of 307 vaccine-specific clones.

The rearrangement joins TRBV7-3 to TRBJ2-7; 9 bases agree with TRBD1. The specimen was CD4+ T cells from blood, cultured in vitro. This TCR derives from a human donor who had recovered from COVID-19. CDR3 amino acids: CASSLFPGQGLGEQYF. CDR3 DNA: TGTGCCAGCAGCTTATTTCCGGGACAGGGATTGGGAGAGCAGTACTTC.